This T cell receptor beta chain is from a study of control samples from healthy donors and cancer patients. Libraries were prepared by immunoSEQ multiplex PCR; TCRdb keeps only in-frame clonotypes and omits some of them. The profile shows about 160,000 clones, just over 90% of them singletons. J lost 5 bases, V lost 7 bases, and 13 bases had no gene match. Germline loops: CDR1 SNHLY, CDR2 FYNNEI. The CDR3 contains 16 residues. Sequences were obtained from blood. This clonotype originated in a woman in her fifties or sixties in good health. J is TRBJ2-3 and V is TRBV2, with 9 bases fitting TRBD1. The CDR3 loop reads CASNLFGTGNLDTQYF. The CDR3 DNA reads TGTGCCAGCAATCTGTTCGGGACAGGGAATTTAGATACGCAGTATTTT.